The 27 T cell receptor beta chains reported below all come from one sample, sequenced in a study of T cells in Graves' hyperthyroidism and ophthalmopathy. Authors of the study amplified TCR beta CDR3 regions from RNA transcripts. HTBI primers were the set used in a first-round RT-PCR of the TCR CDR3. TCRdb re-derived calls from the multiplex PCR reads in MiXCR, one entry per CDR3 protein. The sample has around 180,000 distinct CDR3 sequences; over 15% are singletons. The sample consisted of blood. The receptors shown here come from a woman in her forties or fifties with Graves' hyperthyroidism.

This clonotype was detected many times. The chain has TRBV7-2 and TRBJ1-3; D is undetermined. CDR1 SGHTA and CDR2 FQGNSA come from the germline V gene. The CDR3 totals 14 residues. V was shortened by 3 bases and J by 3 bases, with 9 bases between the two germline ends. This CDR3 is CASSFGPGGNTIYF. CDR3 in DNA: TGTGCCAGCAGCTTTGGCCCAGGTGGAAACACCATATATTTT.

V is TRBV11-2 and J is TRBJ1-4, with 8 bases that match TRBD1. This CDR3 comprises 15 residues. Germline V CDR1 and CDR2: SGHAT, FQNNGV. Trimming cost V 1 base and J 7 bases; bases outside gene matches: 5. The CDR3 loop is CASSLGGQGPEKLFF. CDR3 coding DNA: TGTGCCAGCAGCTTAGGTGGACAGGGTCCTGAAAAACTGTTTTTT.

The rearrangement joins TRBV6-2 or TRBV6-3 to TRBJ2-2; the D gene is possibly TRBD1 (5 bases). V lost 5 bases to trimming and J lost 9 bases, with 13 bases between them. There are 13 residues in the CDR3. Per the germline V gene, CDR1 is MNHEY and CDR2 is SVGEGT. Written as DNA, the CDR3 is TGTGCCAGCAGTACAGGCCAGAACCGGGAGCTGTTTTTT. Translation: CASSTGQNRELFF.

This clonotype was observed many times. J is TRBJ2-4 and V is TRBV28; 7 nucleotides match TRBD1. The CDR3 length is 10 residues. The V segment lost 5 bases and the J segment 11 bases; nucleotides outside the gene matches: 0. Germline loops: CDR1 MDHEN, CDR2 SYDVKM. CDR3 sequence (DNA): TGTGCCAGCAGTACAGGGGTTCAGTACTTC. It yields the protein CASSTGVQYF.

The genes are TRBV4-3 and TRBJ2-7; a weak D match, TRBD1 (5 bases). This CDR3 comprises 13 residues. CDR1 LGHNA and CDR2 YSLEER come from the germline V gene. V dropped 0 bases and J dropped 3 bases, with 6 bases sitting between them. In DNA, the CDR3 is TGCGCCAGCAGCCAAGACAGGGACTACGAGCAGTACTTC. Translation: CASSQDRDYEQYF.

This clonotype was recorded many times. The chain couples TRBV14 to TRBJ1-1, with 9 bases aligning to TRBD1. Germline trimming cut 5 bases from V and 3 bases from J; bases unmatched to any gene: 10. The CDR3 contains 16 residues. Germline V lookup: CDR1 SGHDN, CDR2 FVKESK. In nucleotides, the CDR3 is TGTGCCAGCAGCACCCGACAGGGGGTCTTTCACACTGAAGCTTTCTTT. As protein: CASSTRQGVFHTEAFF.

This clonotype came up many times. This chain uses TRBV7-9 with TRBJ2-5; D perhaps matches TRBD1 (6 bases). Trimming took off 5 bases at V and 2 bases at J, with 9 bases between the two ends. The CDR3 runs 13 residues. Germline loops: CDR1 SEHNR, CDR2 FQNEAQ (reference sequence). Here the CDR3 DNA reads TGTGCCAGCAGCCCGGACAGACAAGAGACCCAGTACTTC. This translates into CASSPDRQETQYF.

The CDR3 sequence: CASSLDGAGNQPQHF. CDR3 sequence (DNA): TGCGCCAGCAGCTTGGATGGGGCAGGCAATCAGCCCCAGCATTTT. This rearrangement joins TRBV5-1 to TRBJ1-5; the D gene is possibly TRBD1 (5 bases). This CDR3 region has 15 residues. CDR1 is SGHRS, CDR2 YFSETQ, per germline. V shed 0 bases and J shed 2 bases, with 9 bases lying between them. Looking up the rest from reference TRBV5-1 and TRBJ1-5 gives the full variable domain: KAGVTQTPRYLIKTRGQQVTLSCSPISGHRSVSWYQQTPGQGLQFLFEYFSETQRNKGNFPGRFSGRQFSNSRSEMNVSTLELGDSALYLCASSLDGAGNQPQHFGDGTRLSIL.

This clonotype has a count of ten or more. The chain combines TRBV12-3 or TRBV12-4 with TRBJ2-1, with 13 bases matching TRBD2. V trimming: 6 bases; J trimming: 7 bases; junction bases outside the gene matches: 6. The CDR3 loop spans 15 amino acids. The CDR3, as DNA: TGTGCCAGCAGCCTACTAGCGGGGGGGAATAATGAGCAGTTCTTC. Its translation: CASSLLAGGNNEQFF.

This clonotype was seen repeatedly, ten times or more. The rearrangement links TRBV18 to TRBJ2-7; D remains ambiguous. The CDR3 has 13 amino acids. Germline CDR1 KGHSH, CDR2 LQKENI. V lost 1 base and J lost 2, with 6 bases in between. The CDR3 protein is CASSPLTAYEQYF. The CDR3 DNA reads as TGTGCCAGCTCACCACTAACAGCCTACGAGCAGTACTTC.

This clonotype was counted ten times or more. V is TRBV14 and J is TRBJ1-5, with D possibly TRBD1 on 5 matching bases. The V end lost 1 base, the J end lost 0 bases, and 7 bases lay between the germline ends. The CDR3 is 15 residues long. Germline loops: CDR1 SGHDN, CDR2 FVKESK. For the CDR3, the DNA is TGTGCCAGCAGCCAAGGGGGCAATAGCAATCAGCCCCAGCATTTT. As protein: CASSQGGNSNQPQHF.

This clonotype has at least ten counts. A junction boundary mismatches the germline segment, possibly from a read error. The CDR3 protein is CANSYLAGGSNEQFF. CDR3 DNA: TGCGCCAACAGCTATCTAGCGGGGGGCTCCAATGAGCAGTTCTTC. V usage is TRBV5-1 and J usage is TRBJ2-1; 11 bases align to TRBD2. Germline V gives CDR1 SGHRS, CDR2 YFSETQ. CDR3 length equals 15 residues. The variable domain in full, with the rest retrieved from reference TRBV5-1 and TRBJ2-1, is KAGVTQTPRYLIKTRGQQVTLSCSPISGHRSVSWYQQTPGQGLQFLFEYFSETQRNKGNFPGRFSGRQFSNSRSEMNVSTLELGDSALYLCANSYLAGGSNEQFFGPGTRLTVL.

This clonotype was recorded a few times. This chain links TRBV20-1 with TRBJ2-3; possibly TRBD1 or TRBD2 for D (5 bases each). CDR3 length equals 15 residues. The germline V gene has CDR1 DFQATT and CDR2 SNEGSKA (reference sequence). The V end lost 5 bases, the J end lost 2 bases, and 17 bases lay between the germline ends. The CDR3 sequence is CSALGRAESTDTQYF. The CDR3 DNA follows: TGCAGTGCTCTGGGGCGGGCGGAATCCACAGATACGCAGTATTTT.

This rearrangement joins TRBV20-1 to TRBJ1-5, with 9 bases matching TRBD1. Germline V gene sequence: CDR1 DFQATT, CDR2 SNEGSKA (reference sequence). The length of the CDR3 is 15 residues. The V and J ends lost 4 bases and 0 bases, in that order; junction bases with no gene match: 4. Here the CDR3 DNA reads TGCAGTGCTACGGGGACAGGGTATAGCAATCAGCCCCAGCATTTT. Its translation is CSATGTGYSNQPQHF.

This clonotype was counted at least ten times. The chain has TRBV5-8 and TRBJ2-2; D unresolved. This CDR3 has 15 amino acids. Deletions cut 0 bases from V and 0 bases from J, with 6 bases between. The germline V gene encodes CDR1 SGHTS and CDR2 YDEGEE. The CDR3 nucleotides are TGTGCCAGCAGCTTGGTCCAGTCGAACACCGGGGAGCTGTTTTTT. This encodes CASSLVQSNTGELFF. The full variable domain, rest sourced from reference TRBV5-8 and TRBJ2-2, is EAGVTQSPTHLIKTRGQQATLRCSPISGHTSVYWYQQALGLGLQFLLWYDEGEERNRGNFPPRFSGRQFPNYSSELNVNALELEDSALYLCASSLVQSNTGELFFGEGSRLTVL.

There are many counts of this clonotype. The chain uses TRBV20-1 and TRBJ1-3, with 8 bases fitting TRBD1. The CDR3 sequence is 16 residues long. V dropped 1 base and J dropped 5; count of bases not matched to a gene: 10. CDR1 is DFQATT, CDR2 SNEGSKA, per germline (reference sequence). CDR3 sequence: CSARGVEGRGRNTIYF. The DNA for the CDR3 is TGCAGTGCTAGAGGGGTGGAAGGCAGGGGGCGAAACACCATATATTTT.

This clonotype was seen ten or more times. The genes are TRBV3-1 and TRBJ1-2, with unresolved D. The CDR3 spans 15 residues. V was cut by 2 bases and J by 7 bases, with 17 bases left in between. Germline V gene sequence: CDR1 LGHDT, CDR2 YNNKEL (reference sequence). Here the CDR3 reads CASSQQKGLAAGYTF. For the CDR3, the DNA is TGTGCCAGCAGCCAACAGAAAGGCCTGGCGGCTGGCTACACCTTC.

This clonotype was recorded at least ten times. The V gene is TRBV24-1, the J gene TRBJ2-4; the match to TRBD1 covers 9 bases. Trimming removed 3 bases from V and 4 bases from J; junction bases left unmatched: 3. The CDR3 totals 15 residues. Looked up from germline, CDR1 is KGHDR and CDR2 is SFDVKD. CDR3 in amino acids: CATSDPGQGKNIQYF. The CDR3 nucleotides read TGTGCCACCAGTGATCCCGGACAGGGGAAAAACATTCAGTACTTC.

This clonotype was recorded many times. The junction departs from the called germline gene at one end, perhaps through a read error. This chain links TRBV7-7 with TRBJ2-5, with D hard to call. The germline CDR1 and CDR2 sequences are SSHAT and FNYEAQ (reference sequence). This CDR3 region has 15 residues. CDR3 nucleotide sequence: TGTGCTAGCAGCTTGGGGAATGTGGAATCGGGGACCCAGTACTTC. This encodes CASSLGNVESGTQYF.

This clonotype was found many times. The genes are TRBV6-1 and TRBJ1-2; D call uncertain. The CDR3 contains 13 residues. CDR1 MNHNS and CDR2 SASEGT come from the germline V gene. Trimming took 5 bases from V and 0 from J, leaving 7 bases between them. This chain's CDR3 is CASSYGTNYGYTF. The DNA for the CDR3 is TGTGCCAGCAGTTATGGGACTAACTATGGCTACACCTTC.

This clonotype has ten or more counts. The chain has TRBV6-1 and TRBJ1-1, with D possibly being TRBD1 (5 bases). V was clipped by 5 bases and J by 5 bases, with 24 bases between them. Germline V lookup: CDR1 MNHNS, CDR2 SASEGT. The CDR3 consists of 17 residues. The DNA of the CDR3 is TGTGCCAGCAGTTACCTCTCCAGGGAATCTTGGGGAACTGAAGCTTTCTTT. It translates to CASSYLSRESWGTEAFF.

This clonotype was picked up many times. This chain connects TRBV5-6 to TRBJ2-7, with 8 bases lining up with TRBD1. This CDR3 comprises 14 residues. CDR1 SGHDT and CDR2 YYEEEE come from the germline V gene. Losses at the gene ends were 4 bases for V and 6 bases for J; bases not matched to a gene: 9. The CDR3 region has the DNA TGTGCCAGCAGCCCGGGGACAGGATCACTCGAGCAGTACTTC. It encodes CASSPGTGSLEQYF.

This clonotype was detected ten times or more. The chain links TRBV2 to TRBJ2-3, with D possibly matching TRBD2 (6 bases). The CDR3 contains 16 residues. Trimming left V 8 bases short and J 0 bases short, with 18 bases between. Germline V gene data show CDR1 as SNHLY and CDR2 as FYNNEI. The chain's CDR3 is CASGRRTTRSTDTQYF. The CDR3 nucleotides read TGTGCCAGCGGTCGTCGGACTACACGTAGCACAGATACGCAGTATTTT.

This clonotype occurred a few times. The V call is TRBV4-2, the J call TRBJ1-5; TRBD1 might be the D (6 bases). The length of the CDR3 is 14 residues. CDR1 is LGHNA, CDR2 YNFKEQ, per germline. Trimming took 4 bases from V and 7 from J, leaving 14 bases between them. The CDR3 region is CASSPTGGGQPQHF. As DNA, the CDR3 is TGTGCCAGCAGCCCGACAGGTGGGGGGCAGCCCCAGCATTTT.

This sequence joins TRBV12-3 or TRBV12-4 and TRBJ2-3; D perhaps matches TRBD2 (5 bases). The CDR3 spans 14 residues. Trimming removed 6 bases at V and 2 bases at J, with 12 bases between. CDR3 sequence: CASSYSGITDTQYF. The CDR3 nucleotides are TGTGCCAGCAGCTACTCGGGGATCACAGATACGCAGTATTTT.

This clonotype was picked up many times. V is TRBV11-2 and J is TRBJ2-5; D is undetermined. Germline assignment: CDR1 SGHAT and CDR2 FQNNGV. The ends were cut back, 2 bases at V and 0 bases at J, with 13 bases in the middle. CDR3 length: 16 amino acids. The CDR3 here is CASSLQRAPYQETQYF. CDR3 bases: TGTGCCAGCAGCTTACAAAGGGCCCCGTACCAAGAGACCCAGTACTTC.

A few counts support this clonotype. V is TRBV4-3 and J is TRBJ1-1; no clear D. The germline V gene encodes CDR1 LGHNA and CDR2 YSLEER. This CDR3 spans 14 amino acids. Deletions cut 2 bases from V and 3 bases from J, with 10 bases between. The CDR3 DNA is TGCGCCAGCAGCCAACTTGGACTAGACACTGAAGCTTTCTTT. It codes for CASSQLGLDTEAFF.